These 9 T cell receptor beta chains share one sample of origin, sequenced in a study of graft-versus-host responses after intestinal transplantation. Clones were read by immunoSEQ multiplex PCR, and TCRdb kept only the in-frame ones, dropping some. The data hold roughly 80,000 clones, with over 75% observed a single time. These receptors' targets are unknown. This specimen was unstimulated CD8+ T cells sorted from spleen or lymph node cells, taken before transplant. The receptor set was obtained from a human donor who was the organ donor for an intestinal transplant.

The rearrangement uses TRBV21-1 and TRBJ2-4; the table gives TRBD1 as D, unverified against the DNA. TRBV21-1 is termed a pseudogene. The CDR3 has 11 residues. CDR3 region: CASSKGADQYF. The DNA for the CDR3 is TGTGCCAGCAGCAAGGGGGCAGATCAGTACTTC.

The rearrangement joins TRBV27 to TRBJ1-2; tentative D call: TRBD1 (5 bases). Germline CDR1 is MNHEY and CDR2 is SMNVEV (reference sequence). The V end was cut by 3 bases, the J end by 4 bases, with 18 bases between. The CDR3 totals 16 residues. The DNA of the CDR3 is TGTGCCAGCAGTTTTCGCTTCCAGGGTACGGGCTATGGCTACACCTTC. Encoded protein: CASSFRFQGTGYGYTF.

The chain is built from TRBV7-9 and TRBJ2-1; TRBD2 matches at 9 bases. The CDR3 is made up of 16 amino acids. V shed 5 bases, J shed 0 bases, and the junction held 5 bases outside the gene matches. Looked up from germline, CDR1 is SEHNR and CDR2 is FQNEAQ (reference sequence). The CDR3 DNA is TGTGCCAGCAGCGCAATAGCGGGGGCCTCCTACAATGAGCAGTTCTTC. Amino acids: CASSAIAGASYNEQFF.

J is TRBJ2-3 and V is TRBV19; D gene ambiguous. Trimming took off 6 bases at V and 6 bases at J, with 13 bases between the two ends. The germline V gene has CDR1 LNHDA and CDR2 SQIVND (reference sequence). CDR3 size: 13 residues. The CDR3 DNA sequence: TGTGCCAGTAGGGACCCCTTGAGGGATACGCAGTATTTT. Protein: CASRDPLRDTQYF.

The chain employs TRBV19 and TRBJ2-3; 9 bases line up with TRBD2. Germline assignment: CDR1 LNHDA and CDR2 SQIVND (reference sequence). V lost 7 bases and J lost 0; bases outside the gene matches: 11. The length of the CDR3 is 17 residues. CDR3 sequence (DNA): TGTGCCAGTACGGCTAGCGGGGACTATTTTAGCACAGATACGCAGTATTTT. It translates to CASTASGDYFSTDTQYF.

CDR3 region: CASSFRDSFTGELFF. The CDR3 bases are TGTGCCAGCAGCTTTCGGGACAGTTTCACCGGGGAGCTGTTTTTT. The J gene is TRBJ2-2, the V gene TRBV5-6, with 7 bases identical to TRBD1. CDR3 length equals 15 residues. The V segment lost 2 bases and the J segment 4 bases; nucleotides outside the gene matches: 5. Germline V gene data show CDR1 as SGHDT and CDR2 as YYEEEE. Full variable domain (outside the CDR3, taken from reference TRBV5-6 and TRBJ2-2): DAGVTQSPTHLIKTRGQQVTLRCSPKSGHDTVSWYQQALGQGPQFIFQYYEEEERQRGNFPDRFSGHQFPNYSSELNVNALLLGDSALYLCASSFRDSFTGELFFGEGSRLTVL.

This chain uses TRBV4-1 with TRBJ2-1, with 14 positions matching TRBD2. The CDR3 loop spans 17 amino acids. Germline CDR1 is MGHRA and CDR2 is YSYEKL. V lost 4 bases to trimming and J lost 4 bases; unmatched junction nucleotides: 6. CDR3 sequence (DNA): TGCGCCAGCAGCCCGACTAGCGGGGGGGCAACGTACAATGAGCAGTTCTTC. Protein product: CASSPTSGGATYNEQFF.

This clone came up a few times. The chain joins TRBV19 to TRBJ1-1; unclear D gene. V was pared by 1 base and J by 1 base, with 10 bases between. The germline V gene has CDR1 LNHDA and CDR2 SQIVND (reference sequence). The CDR3 length is 15 residues. The CDR3 loop is CASSIGKLGNTEAFF. The CDR3 DNA is TGTGCCAGTAGTATAGGCAAGCTGGGGAACACTGAAGCTTTCTTT.

The rearrangement links TRBV28 to TRBJ1-2; 9 bases fit TRBD1. The V and J ends lost 7 bases and 4 bases, in that order; junction bases with no gene match: 10. Germline CDR1 MDHEN, CDR2 SYDVKM. The CDR3 extends over 15 amino acids. The CDR3 DNA follows: TGTGCCAGCAAGTATGGGACAGGGTTAGGCTATGGCTACACCTTC. Encoded protein: CASKYGTGLGYGYTF.